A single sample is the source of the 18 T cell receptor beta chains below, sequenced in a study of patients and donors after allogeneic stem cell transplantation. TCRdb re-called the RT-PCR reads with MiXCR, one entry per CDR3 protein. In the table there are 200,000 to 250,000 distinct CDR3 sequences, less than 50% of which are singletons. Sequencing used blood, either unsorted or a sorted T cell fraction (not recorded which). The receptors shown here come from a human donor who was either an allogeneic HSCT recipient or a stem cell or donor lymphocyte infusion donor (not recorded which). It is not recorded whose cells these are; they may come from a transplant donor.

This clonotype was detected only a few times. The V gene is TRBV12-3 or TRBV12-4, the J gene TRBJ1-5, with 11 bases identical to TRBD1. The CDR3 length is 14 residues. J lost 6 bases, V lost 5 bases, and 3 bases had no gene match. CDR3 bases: TGTGCCAGCAGTCCCGGGACAGGGGGTCAGCCCCAGCATTTT. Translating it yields CASSPGTGGQPQHF.

The CDR3 DNA reads as TGTGCCAGCAGTTTAGCCTACGACAGCTACTATGGCTACACCTTC. This codes for CASSLAYDSYYGYTF. The rearrangement joins TRBV12-3 or TRBV12-4 to TRBJ1-2; D is perhaps TRBD1 (5 bases). The V end lost 0 bases, the J end lost 3 bases, and 11 bases lay between the germline ends. The CDR3 loop spans 15 amino acids.

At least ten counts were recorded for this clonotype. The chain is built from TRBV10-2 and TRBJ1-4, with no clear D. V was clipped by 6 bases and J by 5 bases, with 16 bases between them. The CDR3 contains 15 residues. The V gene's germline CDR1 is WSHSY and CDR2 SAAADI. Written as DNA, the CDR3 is TGCGCCAGCAGCGGAACGGGCCTGGGAAATGAAAAACTGTTTTTT. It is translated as CASSGTGLGNEKLFF.

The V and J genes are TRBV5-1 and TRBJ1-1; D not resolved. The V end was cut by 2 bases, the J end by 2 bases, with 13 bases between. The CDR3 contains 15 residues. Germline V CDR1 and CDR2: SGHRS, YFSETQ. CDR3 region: CASSFSQGGNTEAFF. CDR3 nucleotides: TGCGCCAGCAGCTTTAGTCAAGGAGGTAACACTGAAGCTTTCTTT.

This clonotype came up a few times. The CDR3 loop is CASSFRGQANTEAFF. The CDR3 region has the DNA TGCGCCAGCAGCTTTAGAGGACAGGCGAACACTGAAGCTTTCTTT. The chain combines TRBV5-1 with TRBJ1-1; 7 bases map to TRBD1. This CDR3 has 15 residues. CDR1 and CDR2 from the germline V gene are SGHRS and YFSETQ. V trimming: 2 bases; J trimming: 1 base; junction bases outside the gene matches: 5.

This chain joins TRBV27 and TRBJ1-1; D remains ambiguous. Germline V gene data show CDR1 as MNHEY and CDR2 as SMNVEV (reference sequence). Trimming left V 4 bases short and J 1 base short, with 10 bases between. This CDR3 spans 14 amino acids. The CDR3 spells CASSSETQNTEAFF. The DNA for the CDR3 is TGTGCCAGCAGTTCCGAAACCCAGAACACTGAAGCTTTCTTT.

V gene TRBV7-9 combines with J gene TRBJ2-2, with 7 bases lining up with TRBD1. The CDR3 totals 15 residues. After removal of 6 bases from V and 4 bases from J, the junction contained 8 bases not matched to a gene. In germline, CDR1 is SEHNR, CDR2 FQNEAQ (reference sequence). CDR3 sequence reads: CASRPPTGFTGELFF. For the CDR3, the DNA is TGTGCCAGCAGACCTCCGACAGGGTTCACCGGGGAGCTGTTTTTT. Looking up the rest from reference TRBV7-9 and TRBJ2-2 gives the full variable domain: DTGVSQNPRHKITKRGQNVTFRCDPISEHNRLYWYRQTLGQGPEFLTYFQNEAQLEKSRLLSDRFSAERPKGSFSTLEIQRTEQGDSAMYLCASRPPTGFTGELFFGEGSRLTVL.

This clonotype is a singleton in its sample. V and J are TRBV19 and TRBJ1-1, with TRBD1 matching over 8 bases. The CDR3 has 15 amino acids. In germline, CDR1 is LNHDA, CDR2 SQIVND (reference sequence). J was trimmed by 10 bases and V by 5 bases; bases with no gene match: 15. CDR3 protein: CASSHPRAGGKGAFF. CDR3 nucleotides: TGTGCCAGTAGTCACCCCCGGGCAGGGGGCAAGGGAGCTTTCTTT.

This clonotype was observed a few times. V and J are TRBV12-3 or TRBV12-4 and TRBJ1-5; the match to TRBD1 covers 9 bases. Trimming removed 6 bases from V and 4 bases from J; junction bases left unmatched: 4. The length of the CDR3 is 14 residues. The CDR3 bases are TGTGCCAGCAGGGCGACAGGGGGAAATCAGCCCCAGCATTTT. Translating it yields CASRATGGNQPQHF.

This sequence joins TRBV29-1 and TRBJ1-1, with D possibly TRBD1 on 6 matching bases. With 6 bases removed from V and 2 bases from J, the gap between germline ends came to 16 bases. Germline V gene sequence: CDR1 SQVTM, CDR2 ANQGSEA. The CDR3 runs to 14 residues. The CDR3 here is CSVSPQGTNTEAFF. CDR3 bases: TGCAGCGTCTCCCCGCAGGGGACAAACACTGAAGCTTTCTTT. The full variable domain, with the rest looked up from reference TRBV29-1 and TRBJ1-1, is SAVISQKPSRDICQRGTSLTIQCQVDSQVTMMFWYRQQPGQSLTLIATANQGSEATYESGFVIDKFPISRPNLTFSTLTVSNMSPEDSSIYLCSVSPQGTNTEAFFGQGTRLTVV.

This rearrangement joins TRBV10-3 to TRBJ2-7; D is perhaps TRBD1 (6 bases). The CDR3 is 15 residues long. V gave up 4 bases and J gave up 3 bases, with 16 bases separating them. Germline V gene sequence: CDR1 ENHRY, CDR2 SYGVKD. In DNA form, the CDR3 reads TGTGCCATCAGTGGAGAGGGGCAGGGGTACTACGAGCAGTACTTC. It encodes CAISGEGQGYYEQYF.

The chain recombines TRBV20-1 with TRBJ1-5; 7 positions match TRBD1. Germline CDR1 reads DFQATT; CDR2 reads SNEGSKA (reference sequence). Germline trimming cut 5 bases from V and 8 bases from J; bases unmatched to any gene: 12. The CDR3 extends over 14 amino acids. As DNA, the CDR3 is TGCAGTGCTCCTAAAAACAAGGGGGCTAAGCCCCAGCATTTT. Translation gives CSAPKNKGAKPQHF.

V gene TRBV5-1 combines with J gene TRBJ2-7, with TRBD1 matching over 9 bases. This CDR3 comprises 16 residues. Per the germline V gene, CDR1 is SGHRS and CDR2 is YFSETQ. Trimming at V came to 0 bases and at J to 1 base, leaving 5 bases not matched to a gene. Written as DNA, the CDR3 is TGCGCCAGCAGCTTGGCCGGGACAGGGAGTTCCTACGAGCAGTACTTC. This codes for CASSLAGTGSSYEQYF.

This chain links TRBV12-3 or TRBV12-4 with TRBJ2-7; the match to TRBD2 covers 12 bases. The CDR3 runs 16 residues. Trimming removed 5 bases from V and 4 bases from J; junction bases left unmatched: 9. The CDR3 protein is CASSQRRLAGVYEQYF. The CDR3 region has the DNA TGTGCCAGCAGTCAACGACGACTAGCGGGGGTTTACGAGCAGTACTTC.

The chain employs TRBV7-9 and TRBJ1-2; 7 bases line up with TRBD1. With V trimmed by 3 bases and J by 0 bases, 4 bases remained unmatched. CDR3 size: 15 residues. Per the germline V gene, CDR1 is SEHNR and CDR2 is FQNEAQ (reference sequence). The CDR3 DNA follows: TGTGCCAGCAGCTTGGGACAGCCGCCTAACTATGGCTACACCTTC. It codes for CASSLGQPPNYGYTF.

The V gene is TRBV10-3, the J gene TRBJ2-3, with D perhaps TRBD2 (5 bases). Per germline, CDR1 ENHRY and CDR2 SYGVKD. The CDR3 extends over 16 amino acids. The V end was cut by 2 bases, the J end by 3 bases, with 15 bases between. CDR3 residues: CAISERGLPRTDTQYF. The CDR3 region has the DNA TGTGCCATCAGTGAGCGGGGTCTCCCTAGGACAGATACGCAGTATTTT.

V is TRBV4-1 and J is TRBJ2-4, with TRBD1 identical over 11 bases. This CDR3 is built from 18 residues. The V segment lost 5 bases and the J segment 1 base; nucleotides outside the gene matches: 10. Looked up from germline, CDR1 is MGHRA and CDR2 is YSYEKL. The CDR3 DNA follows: TGCGCCAGCAGCACCGAAGGACAGGGGGCTGTGGCCAAAAACATTCAGTACTTC. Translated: CASSTEGQGAVAKNIQYF.

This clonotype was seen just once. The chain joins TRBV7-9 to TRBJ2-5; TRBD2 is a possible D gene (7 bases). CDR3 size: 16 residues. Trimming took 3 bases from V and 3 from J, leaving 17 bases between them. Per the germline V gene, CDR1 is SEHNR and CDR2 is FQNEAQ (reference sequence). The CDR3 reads CASSFLGGGVEETQYF. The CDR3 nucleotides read TGTGCCAGCAGCTTCTTGGGAGGGGGTGTCGAAGAGACCCAGTACTTC.